This T cell receptor (beta chain) was captured by sequencing in a study of Ad26.COV2.S vaccination and SARS-CoV-2 variants. Whole-study context: Donor was assigned to the Ad26.COV2.S arm of trial COV1001.

The treatment was: some 19 received Ad26.COV2.S at low or high dose, single or two shots; 5 received placebo; per-sample allocation not given. Collection of the samples took place on day 63 after the first injection of vaccine or placebo. Libraries were prepared by immunoSEQ multiplex PCR; TCRdb keeps only in-frame clonotypes and omits some of them. The sample consists of under 250,000 clones, around nine tenths of them appearing once. The CDR3 is 12 residues long. Trimming left V 3 bases short and J 16 bases short, with 13 bases between. From germline, CDR1 is WNHNN and CDR2 SYGVQD (reference sequence). Study-level findings and limits: Substantial breadth in spike-specific CD8+ and CD4+ T cell responses was reportedly seen after vaccination.

Worth noting for this clone: Its antigen is unidentified.

The source was peripheral blood, collected in a trial of Ad26.COV2.S vaccine versus placebo. The TCR comes from a person aged 18-65 years who received the Ad26.COV2.S COVID-19 vaccine or a placebo. V gene TRBV10-1 combines with J gene TRBJ1-6; D unresolved. The CDR3 nucleotides are TGCGCCAGCAGTGAATTTGCCAGGATTCTCCACTTT. Its protein is CASSEFARILHF.